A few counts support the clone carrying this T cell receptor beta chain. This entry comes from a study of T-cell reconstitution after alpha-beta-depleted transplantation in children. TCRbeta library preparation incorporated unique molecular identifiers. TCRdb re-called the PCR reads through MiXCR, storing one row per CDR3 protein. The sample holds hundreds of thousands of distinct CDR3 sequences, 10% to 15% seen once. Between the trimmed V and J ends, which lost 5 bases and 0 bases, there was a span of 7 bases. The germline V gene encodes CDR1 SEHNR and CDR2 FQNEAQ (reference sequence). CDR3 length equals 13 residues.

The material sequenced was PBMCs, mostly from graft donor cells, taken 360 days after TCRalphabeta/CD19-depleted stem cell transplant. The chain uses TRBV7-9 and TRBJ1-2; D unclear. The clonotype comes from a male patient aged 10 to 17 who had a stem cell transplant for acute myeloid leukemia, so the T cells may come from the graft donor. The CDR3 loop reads CASSPVANYGYTF. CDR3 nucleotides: TGTGCCAGCAGCCCGGTGGCTAACTATGGCTACACCTTC.